A single sample gave rise to the 27 T cell receptor beta chains below, sequenced in a study of blood T cell repertoires in COVID-19 (dated by TCRdb to 2018 to 2020). Receptors were amplified or captured by the immunoSEQ multiplex PCR assay. Not all clones reach the TCRdb copy of this immuneACCESS table, which keeps in-frame sequences only. Checked studies attribute under half of the gap to unresolved V genes and leave the rest unexplained. This sample is represented by approximately 28,000 clones; roughly 80% of them were singletons. Of the sample, about a sixth is held by the ten largest clones. Specimen: peripheral blood. Receptors were obtained from a woman aged 55-75 years with acute or convalescent COVID-19.

The chain carries TRBV10-1 and TRBJ2-7; 10 positions match TRBD1. The CDR3 runs 17 residues. V lost 0 bases, J lost 1 base, and 6 bases stayed unmatched. The germline V gene encodes CDR1 WNHNN and CDR2 SYGVQD (reference sequence). The CDR3 nucleotides read TGCGCCAGCAGTGAGTCCCACGGACAGGGGGTGTCCTACGAGCAGTACTTC. This codes for CASSESHGQGVSYEQYF.

The J gene is TRBJ1-2, the V gene TRBV6-6; D perhaps matches TRBD1 (5 bases). The CDR3 is 15 residues long. V lost 6 bases to trimming and J lost 5 bases, with 19 bases between them. Germline lookup yields CDR1 MNHNY and CDR2 SVGAGI (reference sequence). CDR3 coding DNA: TGTGCCAGCAGCCGTGCTACAGGAGAAAGTTATGGCTACACCTTC. Its protein is CASSRATGESYGYTF.

This chain links TRBV24-1 with TRBJ1-5, with TRBD1 identical over 7 bases. Germline CDR1 and CDR2: KGHDR and SFDVKD. V shed 3 bases, J shed 6 bases, and the junction held 7 bases outside the gene matches. The CDR3 has 15 residues. CDR3 residues: CATSDPTDRFQPQHF. The CDR3 bases are TGTGCCACCAGTGATCCAACGGACAGGTTTCAGCCCCAGCATTTT.

V usage is TRBV19 and J usage is TRBJ1-2; the match to TRBD1 covers 7 bases. CDR1 is LNHDA and CDR2 is SQIVND in the germline V gene (reference sequence). Trimming cost V 5 bases and J 3 bases; bases outside gene matches: 6. CDR3 length equals 14 residues. This CDR3 is CASSVTGSHYGYTF. The CDR3 DNA sequence: TGTGCCAGTAGTGTGACAGGGAGCCACTATGGCTACACCTTC.

This sequence joins TRBV6-1 and TRBJ1-5, with a tentative D call TRBD1 (6 bases). Germline CDR1 is MNHNS and CDR2 is SASEGT. This CDR3 contains 13 residues. V lost 5 bases and J 4 bases, leaving 9 bases between the germline ends. CDR3 residues: CASSSQGNQPQHF. Written as DNA, the CDR3 is TGTGCCAGCAGTTCCCAGGGGAATCAGCCCCAGCATTTT.

The gene calls are TRBV27 and TRBJ2-7; TRBD1 is a possible D gene (5 bases). CDR1 and CDR2 (germline): MNHEY, SMNVEV (reference sequence). Trimming pared 4 bases from V and 3 bases from J, leaving 10 bases between. The length of the CDR3 is 13 residues. CDR3: CASSYAGHYEQYF. As DNA, the CDR3 is TGTGCCAGCAGTTATGCAGGGCACTACGAGCAGTACTTC.

In its sample, this clone is large (0.1 to 1%). The rearrangement joins TRBV27 to TRBJ2-3, with D uncertain. The germline CDR1 and CDR2 sequences are MNHEY and SMNVEV (reference sequence). The CDR3 has 14 amino acids. Between the trimmed V and J ends, which lost 3 bases and 2 bases, there was a span of 9 bases. CDR3 sequence reads: CASSFHLLTDTQYF. CDR3 in DNA: TGTGCCAGCAGTTTCCACCTACTCACAGATACGCAGTATTTT.

The chain is built from TRBV6-6 and TRBJ1-6; 9 positions match TRBD1. Germline lookup yields CDR1 MNHNY and CDR2 SVGAGI (reference sequence). The length of the CDR3 is 20 residues. With V trimmed by 5 bases and J by 10 bases, 24 bases remained unmatched. CDR3 protein: CASSQIVRQDRGDVKSPLHF. DNA for the CDR3: TGTGCCAGCAGTCAGATAGTCCGTCAAGACAGGGGGGACGTGAAGTCACCCCTCCACTTT.

The chain is built from TRBV5-1 and TRBJ2-7, with 11 bases matching TRBD1. The CDR3 spans 14 residues. Germline V lookup: CDR1 SGHRS, CDR2 YFSETQ. The ends lost 2 bases at V and 6 bases at J; junction bases unmatched: 4. The CDR3 region has the DNA TGCGCCAGCAGCTTAGGACAGGGGGCTTCCGAGCAGTACTTC. This translates into CASSLGQGASEQYF.

The table lists this clone with a few counts. This sequence joins TRBV5-6 and TRBJ1-2; D not certain. The CDR3 has 13 amino acids. Germline lookup yields CDR1 SGHDT and CDR2 YYEEEE. Trimming left V 4 bases short and J 8 bases short, with 15 bases between. CDR3 in amino acids: CASSTSPIHGYTF. For the CDR3, the DNA is TGTGCCAGCAGCACCTCGCCAATACACGGCTACACCTTC.

In nucleotides, the CDR3 is TGTGCCACCAGTGACCCCGACAGGAGCAACAATGAGCAGTTCTTC. Translating gives CATSDPDRSNNEQFF. This rearrangement joins TRBV24-1 to TRBJ2-1, with a possible D match to TRBD1 (6 bases). This CDR3 comprises 15 residues. The V gene lost 4 bases and the J gene lost 5 bases, with 14 bases spanning the gap. Germline V gene data show CDR1 as KGHDR and CDR2 as SFDVKD.

The V and J genes are TRBV5-1 and TRBJ2-7; TRBD2 matches 14 bases. The CDR3 totals 16 residues. Per germline, CDR1 SGHRS and CDR2 YFSETQ. Germline trimming cut 0 bases from V and 7 bases from J; bases unmatched to any gene: 6. CDR3 coding DNA: TGCGCCAGCAGCTTGGGGAGGACTAGCGGGGGGAGTGAGCAGTACTTC. It is translated as CASSLGRTSGGSEQYF.

This chain connects TRBV12-3 or TRBV12-4 to TRBJ1-1, with a weak D call TRBD1 (6 bases). The CDR3 sequence is 12 residues long. V was pared by 4 bases and J by 10 bases, with 13 bases between. CDR3 in DNA: TGTGCCAGCAGTTCAACAGGGTTGGGAGCTTTCTTT. Protein sequence: CASSSTGLGAFF.

In DNA form, the CDR3 reads TGCGCCATTTTACAGGGGCTTGGAAACACCATATATTTT. Its translation is CAILQGLGNTIYF. The chain carries TRBV10-1 and TRBJ1-3; 7 bases match TRBD1. J was trimmed by 3 bases and V by 10 bases; bases with no gene match: 6. CDR1 is WNHNN and CDR2 is SYGVQD in the germline V gene (reference sequence). CDR3 length equals 13 residues.

The chain has TRBV6-1 and TRBJ2-7; 8 nucleotides line up with TRBD1. The CDR3 covers 16 residues. Germline trimming cut 2 bases from V and 2 bases from J; bases unmatched to any gene: 8. The germline gives CDR1 MNHNS, CDR2 SASEGT. CDR3 bases: TGTGCCAGCAGTGAAATTTGGACAGGGATAACCTACGAGCAGTACTTC. Residues: CASSEIWTGITYEQYF.

The chain carries TRBV28 and TRBJ1-1; D is unresolved. The germline CDR1 and CDR2 sequences are MDHEN and SYDVKM. The V and J ends lost 6 bases and 0 bases respectively, with 11 bases between them. The length of the CDR3 is 14 residues. CDR3 loop: CASRGQYMNTEAFF. The CDR3 nucleotides are TGTGCCAGCAGGGGCCAGTACATGAACACTGAAGCTTTCTTT.

V usage is TRBV7-8 and J usage is TRBJ1-1; TRBD1 agrees at 8 bases. There are 15 residues in the CDR3. The trim removed 5 bases at V and 4 bases at J, leaving 9 bases unmatched. CDR1 is SGHVS and CDR2 is FQNEAQ in the germline V gene. The CDR3 here is CASSGQDRVGTEAFF. The DNA of the CDR3 is TGTGCCAGCAGCGGGCAGGACAGGGTGGGCACTGAAGCTTTCTTT.

This rearrangement joins TRBV24-1 to TRBJ2-2, with 9 bases matching TRBD1. The germline gives CDR1 KGHDR, CDR2 SFDVKD. V gave up 3 bases and J gave up 7 bases; unmatched junction bases: 8. CDR3 size: 16 residues. The CDR3 loop is CATSDVDRGGIGELFF. CDR3 in DNA: TGTGCCACCAGTGATGTAGACAGGGGGGGCATCGGGGAGCTGTTTTTT.

The chain carries TRBV6-2 or TRBV6-3 and TRBJ1-1, with 9 nucleotides matching TRBD1. Germline values: CDR1 MNHEY, CDR2 SVGEGT. V lost 5 bases and J lost 1; bases outside the gene matches: 11. This CDR3 comprises 17 residues. CDR3 DNA: TGTGCCAGCAGTGATTCCGGGACAGGGATGGCGAACACTGAAGCTTTCTTT. Amino acid sequence: CASSDSGTGMANTEAFF.

This clone is a singleton in its sample. The CDR3 region is CASSYLAGGGEQYF. CDR3 bases: TGTGCCAGCAGCTATCTAGCGGGGGGTGGGGAGCAGTACTTC. The chain recombines TRBV28 with TRBJ2-7, with 11 bases that match TRBD2. Germline trimming cut 6 bases from V and 7 bases from J; bases unmatched to any gene: 8. This CDR3 has 14 residues. Germline CDR1 is MDHEN and CDR2 is SYDVKM.

As to this clone: A junction end diverges from the germline sequence, so it may reflect a read error. The V gene is TRBV7-9, the J gene TRBJ1-2; D call uncertain. Germline CDR1 is SEHNR and CDR2 is FQNEAQ (reference sequence). The CDR3 has 9 residues. The CDR3, as DNA: TGTGCCAGCAGCCCTCCCTTTGCCTTC. Protein product: CASSPPFAF.

V is TRBV30 and J is TRBJ1-4, with 8 bases aligning to TRBD1. This CDR3 spans 14 amino acids. Germline CDR1 GTSNPN, CDR2 SVGIG (reference sequence). V was pared by 4 bases and J by 8 bases, with 9 bases of the junction left unmatched. The CDR3 here is CAWKGQALMEKLFF. The CDR3 DNA follows: TGTGCCTGGAAGGGACAGGCCCTTATGGAAAAACTGTTTTTT. The full variable domain, its missing parts supplied by reference TRBV30 and TRBJ1-4, is SQTIHQWPATLVQPVGSPLSLECTVEGTSNPNLYWYRQAAGRGLQLLFYSVGIGQISSEVPQNLSASRPQDRQFILSSKKLLLSDSGFYLCAWKGQALMEKLFFGSGTQLSVL.

In this sample, this clone turned up a few times. The V call is TRBV7-9, the J call TRBJ2-7, with TRBD1 matching 11 bases. With V trimmed by 4 bases and J by 0 bases, 2 bases remained unmatched. Germline CDR1 SEHNR, CDR2 FQNEAQ (reference sequence). The CDR3 length is 15 residues. CDR3 nucleotides: TGTGCCAGCAGCTCGGGACAGGGGGTCTCCTACGAGCAGTACTTC. This sequence encodes CASSSGQGVSYEQYF.

The rearrangement joins TRBV5-5 to TRBJ1-6, with D perhaps matching TRBD1 (6 bases). Looked up from germline, CDR1 is SGHKS and CDR2 is YYEKEE (reference sequence). The ends were cut back, 0 bases at V and 5 bases at J, with 12 bases in the middle. The CDR3 runs to 16 residues. The CDR3 protein is CASSLVGDRNNSPLHF. The CDR3 DNA sequence: TGTGCCAGCAGCTTGGTCGGCGACAGGAATAATTCACCCCTCCACTTT.

This sequence joins TRBV3-1 (or the pseudogene TRBV3-2) and TRBJ1-1, with 9 nucleotides matching TRBD1. There are 15 residues in the CDR3. The junction had 8 bases not matched to a gene; V was cut back by 4 bases and J by 5 bases. Looked up from germline, CDR1 is LGHDT and CDR2 is YNNKEL (reference sequence). The CDR3 loop is CASSRTGTGYTEAFF. Written as DNA, the CDR3 is TGTGCCAGCAGCCGAACCGGGACAGGGTATACTGAAGCTTTCTTT.

This clone turned up a few times. This chain connects TRBV6-5 to TRBJ1-1; TRBD1 is a possible D gene (6 bases). Trimming cost V 6 bases and J 5 bases, with 19 bases left between them. Germline CDR1 is MNHEY and CDR2 is SVGAGI. CDR3 size: 15 residues. The CDR3 reads CASRGWQGRGTEAFF. DNA for the CDR3: TGTGCCAGCAGGGGCTGGCAGGGGAGAGGTACTGAAGCTTTCTTT.

J is TRBJ1-3 and V is TRBV6-5; TRBD1 aligns across 9 bases. The trim removed 6 bases at V and 6 bases at J, leaving 6 bases unmatched. Germline values: CDR1 MNHEY, CDR2 SVGAGI. The CDR3 runs 14 residues. CDR3 in amino acids: CASRDRDRVNTIYF. The CDR3 DNA reads TGTGCCAGCAGGGACCGGGACAGGGTAAACACCATATATTTT.